The 30 T cell receptor beta chains below come from one sample, sequenced in a study of T-cell memory formation after mild COVID-19. TCRdb processed the 5' RACE reads anew with MiXCR; each CDR3 protein has one entry. The sample yields approximately 570,000 distinct CDR3 sequences, roughly 17% seen once. The specimen was PBMCs or a T cell subset sorted from them (not recorded which). Receptors originate from an adult woman who had mild COVID-19 (a few samples of this study predate the infection). Cell type and time point are not known.

This clonotype was picked up many times. Here the CDR3 DNA reads TGTGCCAGCAGCACTAGACAGGGGGCGGCGTTGGATACGCAGTATTTT. This sequence encodes CASSTRQGAALDTQYF. The rearrangement joins TRBV7-9 to TRBJ2-3, with 10 bases matching TRBD1. The CDR3 extends over 16 amino acids. V shed 5 bases and J 6 bases; nucleotides not matched to a gene: 11. Germline CDR1 reads SEHNR; CDR2 reads FQNEAQ (reference sequence). The full variable domain, rest sourced from reference TRBV7-9 and TRBJ2-3, is DTGVSQNPRHKITKRGQNVTFRCDPISEHNRLYWYRQTLGQGPEFLTYFQNEAQLEKSRLLSDRFSAERPKGSFSTLEIQRTEQGDSAMYLCASSTRQGAALDTQYFGPGTRLTVL.

V gene TRBV19 combines with J gene TRBJ2-3; D not certain. Germline lookup yields CDR1 LNHDA and CDR2 SQIVND (reference sequence). This CDR3 is 14 amino acids long. V lost 1 base to trimming and J lost 2 bases, with 7 bases between them. The CDR3 DNA is TGTGCCAGTAGTATAGTCAACCCCACAGATACGCAGTATTTT. Its protein product is CASSIVNPTDTQYF.

The V call is TRBV7-6, the J call TRBJ2-3; D is undetermined. The CDR3 runs to 13 residues. The germline gives CDR1 SGHVS, CDR2 FNYEAQ. V was cut by 3 bases and J by 6 bases, with 10 bases left in between. The CDR3 sequence is CASSLQEVDTQYF. CDR3 nucleotide sequence: TGTGCCAGCAGCTTGCAAGAGGTGGATACGCAGTATTTT. Supplemented by reference TRBV7-6 and TRBJ2-3, the full variable domain reads GAGVSQSPRYKVTKRGQDVALRCDPISGHVSLYWYRQALGQGPEFLTYFNYEAQQDKSGLPNDRFSAERPEGSISTLTIQRTEQRDSAMYRCASSLQEVDTQYFGPGTRLTVL.

This clonotype was detected only a few times. The chain uses TRBV7-9 and TRBJ2-7; a weak D match, TRBD2 (5 bases). Germline assignment: CDR1 SEHNR and CDR2 FQNEAQ (reference sequence). The germline V and J ends were trimmed by 10 bases and 2 bases, with 15 bases remaining between them. The CDR3 totals 13 residues. This chain's CDR3 is CATYGRVPYEQYF. The CDR3 DNA follows: TGTGCCACCTACGGGCGGGTCCCCTACGAGCAGTACTTC.

A few counts support this clonotype. The rearrangement links TRBV20-1 to TRBJ2-1; 10 bases agree with TRBD2. CDR1 DFQATT and CDR2 SNEGSKA come from the germline V gene (reference sequence). V shed 3 bases, J shed 4 bases, and the junction held 3 bases outside the gene matches. The CDR3 totals 14 residues. Written as DNA, the CDR3 is TGCAGTGCTAGGCCTAGCGGGAGTTACAATGAGCAGTTCTTC. Its protein is CSARPSGSYNEQFF.

In this sample, this clonotype turned up a few times. J is TRBJ2-5 and V is TRBV9; D not resolved. Germline values: CDR1 SGDLS, CDR2 YYNGEE. The CDR3 loop spans 14 amino acids. Trimming removed 3 bases at V and 2 bases at J, with 11 bases between. CDR3 amino acids: CASSAGSRQETQYF. The CDR3 DNA follows: TGTGCCAGCAGCGCCGGGTCGAGACAAGAGACCCAGTACTTC.

The V call is TRBV6-2 or TRBV6-3, the J call TRBJ2-7, with 7 positions matching TRBD2. The CDR3 sequence is 15 residues long. Germline CDR1 is MNHEY and CDR2 is SVGEGT. The junction had 8 bases not matched to a gene; V was cut back by 2 bases and J by 4 bases. Here the CDR3 DNA reads TGTGCCAGCAGTTACCTCCCTAGCGGCACTTACGAGCAGTACTTC. This gives the protein CASSYLPSGTYEQYF.

The V and J genes are TRBV6-5 and TRBJ2-1; TRBD2 might be the D (5 bases). The germline V gene has CDR1 MNHEY and CDR2 SVGAGI. CDR3 length: 13 amino acids. V lost 0 bases, J lost 9 bases, and 9 bases lay in between. Written as DNA, the CDR3 is TGTGCCAGCAGTTACTCGATCGGGGTTGAGCAGTTCTTC. Translating gives CASSYSIGVEQFF.

This clonotype was detected a few times. V is TRBV12-3 or TRBV12-4 and J is TRBJ2-3, with 11 nucleotides matching TRBD2. J gave up 7 bases and V 6 bases, and 12 bases lay outside the gene matches. The CDR3 length is 16 residues. The CDR3 loop is CASSTGTSGAKHTQYF. The CDR3 DNA is TGTGCCAGCAGCACCGGGACTAGCGGCGCCAAGCATACGCAGTATTTT.

This clonotype was seen only a few times. V is TRBV7-9 and J is TRBJ2-7; 10 bases are a match to TRBD1. In germline, CDR1 is SEHNR, CDR2 FQNEAQ (reference sequence). The CDR3 loop spans 13 amino acids. V gave up 5 bases and J gave up 6 bases; unmatched junction bases: 4. The CDR3: CASSLRDRGEQYF. In DNA form, the CDR3 reads TGTGCCAGCAGCCTCCGGGACAGGGGCGAGCAGTACTTC.

This clonotype appeared a few times. The chain couples TRBV5-6 to TRBJ2-7; tentatively, D is TRBD2 (6 bases). Trimming removed 6 bases at V and 1 base at J, with 20 bases between. The germline CDR1 and CDR2 sequences are SGHDT and YYEEEE. This CDR3 comprises 16 residues. CDR3: CASTSLGGTKSYEQYF. The CDR3 bases are TGTGCCAGCACCTCGCTAGGCGGGACGAAATCCTACGAGCAGTACTTC.

DNA for the CDR3: TGTGCCAGTCGGAAGGAGACAGGGGTCACAGATACGCAGTATTTT. It is translated as CASRKETGVTDTQYF. The V and J genes are TRBV19 and TRBJ2-3; 8 bases line up with TRBD1. The germline gives CDR1 LNHDA, CDR2 SQIVND (reference sequence). The ends lost 8 bases at V and 2 bases at J; junction bases unmatched: 9. This CDR3 is built from 15 residues.

The chain links TRBV3-1 to TRBJ2-2, with 8 bases that match TRBD1. Germline V gene sequence: CDR1 LGHDT, CDR2 YNNKEL (reference sequence). There are 14 residues in the CDR3. J was trimmed by 12 bases and V by 0 bases; bases with no gene match: 6. CDR3 coding DNA: TGTGCCAGCAGCCAAGAAACAGGGGGTAGGCAGCTGTTTTTT. Translated, it gives CASSQETGGRQLFF.

CDR3 DNA sequence: TGTGCCAGCAGAGGACAGGGTCTTGACACTGTCGAAGCTTTCTTT. This codes for CASRGQGLDTVEAFF. The J gene is TRBJ1-1, the V gene TRBV12-3 or TRBV12-4, with 8 bases identical to TRBD1. The CDR3 sequence is 15 residues long. Trimming cost V 6 bases and J 8 bases; bases outside gene matches: 14.

V gene TRBV4-2 combines with J gene TRBJ2-4, with TRBD2 matching 7 bases. Trimming took 0 bases from V and 0 from J; bases not matched to a gene: 8. There are 18 residues in the CDR3. Germline V gene sequence: CDR1 LGHNA, CDR2 YNFKEQ. CDR3 sequence reads: CASSQDLRGGGAKNIQYF. The DNA for the CDR3 is TGTGCCAGCAGCCAAGACCTGAGGGGCGGGGGAGCCAAAAACATTCAGTACTTC.

The chain links TRBV4-2 to TRBJ1-1; 7 bases agree with TRBD1. The CDR3 is 16 amino acids. Germline-derived CDR1 and CDR2 are LGHNA and YNFKEQ. The trim removed 6 bases at V and 1 base at J, leaving 11 bases unmatched. The CDR3 region is CASRQQSRTGNTEAFF. The CDR3 DNA reads TGTGCCAGCAGGCAACAAAGTCGGACAGGGAACACTGAAGCTTTCTTT.

V gene TRBV7-2 combines with J gene TRBJ2-3, with 10 bases fitting TRBD2. The CDR3 extends over 17 amino acids. V lost 0 bases and J lost 4; bases outside the gene matches: 7. Germline CDR1 reads SGHTA; CDR2 reads FQGNSA. The CDR3 here is CASSLAGGGLAADTQYF. The CDR3 nucleotides read TGTGCCAGCAGCTTAGCGGGTGGCGGACTAGCGGCAGATACGCAGTATTTT.

This clonotype has ten or more counts. The chain combines TRBV7-3 with TRBJ2-7; 9 bases are a match to TRBD1. The CDR3 loop spans 14 amino acids. V lost 2 bases and J lost 4; bases outside the gene matches: 3. Germline V CDR1 and CDR2: SGHTA, FQGTGA. The CDR3 DNA follows: TGTGCCAGCAGCTTATGGGGACAGGGATACGAGCAGTACTTC. Protein: CASSLWGQGYEQYF.

This chain connects TRBV24-1 to TRBJ1-2, with D uncertain. The V gene's germline CDR1 is KGHDR and CDR2 SFDVKD. The CDR3 is 14 residues long. Trimming stripped 7 bases from V and 4 bases from J, with 15 bases between. The CDR3 sequence is CATSPPGRTYGYTF. CDR3 DNA sequence: TGTGCCACCAGCCCACCCGGACGTACCTATGGCTACACCTTC.

This clonotype was found many times. The chain has TRBV10-3 and TRBJ2-3, with 10 bases matching TRBD2. The CDR3 is made up of 15 amino acids. V trimming: 10 bases; J trimming: 4 bases; junction bases outside the gene matches: 11. CDR1 is ENHRY and CDR2 is SYGVKD in the germline V gene. CDR3 sequence reads: CATHKREGPADTQYF. The CDR3 bases are TGTGCCACCCATAAGCGGGAGGGCCCCGCAGATACGCAGTATTTT.

This chain joins TRBV6-5 and TRBJ2-7, with 7 bases matching TRBD1. In germline, CDR1 is MNHEY, CDR2 SVGAGI. The trim removed 5 bases at V and 7 bases at J, leaving 2 bases unmatched. The CDR3 is 11 amino acids. CDR3: CASSVQGEQYF. The CDR3 nucleotides are TGTGCCAGCAGTGTACAGGGGGAGCAGTACTTC.

This clonotype came up a few times. This chain uses TRBV4-1 with TRBJ1-4; D is ambiguous. The ends were cut back, 3 bases at V and 3 bases at J, with 8 bases in the middle. The CDR3 length is 14 residues. Germline-derived CDR1 and CDR2 are MGHRA and YSYEKL. The DNA for the CDR3 is TGCGCCAGCAGCCACGCCGGGCCTAATGAAAAACTGTTTTTT. Translating it yields CASSHAGPNEKLFF.

This clonotype was found a few times. This chain connects TRBV30 to TRBJ2-5, with a possible D match to TRBD2 (5 bases). This CDR3 has 14 residues. Looked up from germline, CDR1 is GTSNPN and CDR2 is SVGIG (reference sequence). V lost 1 base, J lost 1 base, and 10 bases lay in between. The CDR3 loop reads CAWSAGLGQETQYF. In DNA, the CDR3 is TGTGCCTGGAGTGCGGGATTGGGCCAAGAGACCCAGTACTTC.

The chain recombines TRBV11-3 with TRBJ2-3; 7 bases fit TRBD1. The V gene's germline CDR1 is SGHNT and CDR2 YENEEA. The CDR3 runs to 15 residues. Trimming at V came to 5 bases and at J to 2 bases, leaving 7 bases not matched to a gene. This CDR3 is CASSPWDSATDTQYF. The CDR3 DNA reads TGTGCCAGCAGCCCCTGGGACAGTGCCACAGATACGCAGTATTTT.

V is TRBV2 and J is TRBJ1-2; the match to TRBD1 covers 7 bases. Germline V CDR1 and CDR2: SNHLY, FYNNEI. CDR3 length: 15 amino acids. V gave up 6 bases and J gave up 4 bases; unmatched junction bases: 11. In nucleotides, the CDR3 is TGTGCCAGCAGGGCCGGGACAGACTTTAGCTATGGCTACACCTTC. It is translated as CASRAGTDFSYGYTF.

The rearrangement joins TRBV2 to TRBJ2-7; D possibly corresponds to TRBD2 (6 bases). With 8 bases removed from V and 0 bases from J, the gap between germline ends came to 11 bases. This CDR3 region has 13 residues. Per germline, CDR1 SNHLY and CDR2 FYNNEI. CDR3 nucleotides: TGTGCCAGCCCAGGACTACACTCCTACGAGCAGTACTTC. This translates into CASPGLHSYEQYF.

This clonotype has at least ten counts. The J gene is TRBJ2-5, the V gene TRBV10-3; TRBD1 matches 8 bases. J was trimmed by 4 bases and V by 10 bases; bases with no gene match: 5. CDR3 length: 12 residues. The V gene's germline CDR1 is ENHRY and CDR2 SYGVKD. The DNA of the CDR3 is TGTGCCACCCGGGACAGGAGAGAGACCCAGTACTTC. Residues: CATRDRRETQYF.

This clonotype has a handful of counts. The chain recombines TRBV24-1 with TRBJ2-7; TRBD2 matches at 8 bases. Germline V lookup: CDR1 KGHDR, CDR2 SFDVKD. The J segment lost 1 base and the V segment lost 2 bases, leaving 3 bases of the junction unmatched. The CDR3 sequence is 15 residues long. CDR3 region: CATSDSSGGSYEQYF. The DNA for the CDR3 is TGTGCCACCAGTGATTCCAGCGGGGGTTCCTACGAGCAGTACTTC.

This clonotype was seen only a few times. This rearrangement joins TRBV6-5 to TRBJ2-7; TRBD1 matches at 12 bases. CDR3 length equals 18 residues. After removal of 0 bases from V and 3 bases from J, the junction contained 9 bases not matched to a gene. Germline assignment: CDR1 MNHEY and CDR2 SVGAGI. The CDR3 DNA is TGTGCCAGCAGTTACTCTCCGGGACAGGGGGCGGTGGACTACGAGCAGTACTTC. Amino acid sequence: CASSYSPGQGAVDYEQYF.

This clonotype was observed a handful of times. This sequence joins TRBV12-3 or TRBV12-4 and TRBJ2-6, with 15 bases aligning to TRBD2. V gave up 5 bases and J gave up 3 bases; unmatched junction bases: 5. The CDR3 extends over 18 amino acids. The CDR3 DNA sequence: TGTGCCAGCAGTCCCGGACTAGCGGGGGGGGATGGGGCCAACGTCCTGACTTTC. Amino acid sequence: CASSPGLAGGDGANVLTF.